One and the same sample provided the 5 T cell receptor beta chains below, sequenced in a study of cytomegalovirus exposure and HLA in healthy donors. TCRdb keeps only in-frame clones here, not all; method: immunoSEQ multiplex PCR. The sample includes about 83,000 clones, around 96% of them seen just once. Sequencing used PBMCs. The receptor source for this set is a woman under 30 in good health and CMV-seronegative.

The CDR3 nucleotides are TGCGCCAGCAGCCAAGGCCCCGGGAGGAATAGCAATCAGCCCCAGCATTTT. Translating gives CASSQGPGRNSNQPQHF. This chain joins TRBV4-1 and TRBJ1-5, with D unresolved. There are 17 residues in the CDR3. Germline loops: CDR1 MGHRA, CDR2 YSYEKL. V lost 1 base, J lost 0 bases, and 13 bases lay in between.

The chain links TRBV5-1 to TRBJ2-1; 12 bases match TRBD2. The CDR3 has 18 amino acids. J lost 0 bases, V lost 0 bases, and 4 bases had no gene match. CDR1 and CDR2 (germline): SGHRS, YFSETQ. CDR3 sequence: CASSLGTSGVSSYNEQFF. CDR3 nucleotides: TGCGCCAGCAGCTTGGGGACTAGCGGGGTCAGCTCCTACAATGAGCAGTTCTTC.

The chain employs TRBV5-1 and TRBJ2-2; D is possibly TRBD2 (5 bases). The CDR3 runs 16 residues. Germline CDR1 reads SGHRS; CDR2 reads YFSETQ. Trimming cost V 4 bases and J 5 bases, with 18 bases left between them. CDR3 amino acids: CASSTLASGRTGELFF. The DNA of the CDR3 is TGCGCCAGCAGCACCTTAGCGTCGGGTCGGACCGGGGAGCTGTTTTTT.

This clone has only one observation. The chain carries TRBV25-1 and TRBJ2-2, with D perhaps matching TRBD1 (7 bases). V was cut by 3 bases and J by 2 bases, with 16 bases left in between. CDR3 length: 17 amino acids. The germline V gene encodes CDR1 MGHDK and CDR2 SYGVNS. The CDR3 is CASSDIGRTGNTGELFF. The CDR3 DNA sequence: TGTGCCAGCAGTGACATTGGGAGGACAGGAAACACCGGGGAGCTGTTTTTT.

The chain employs TRBV10-1 and TRBJ1-1, with a weak D call TRBD1 (6 bases). Trimming removed 6 bases from V and 12 bases from J, with 17 bases in between. CDR3 length: 12 amino acids. The germline CDR1 and CDR2 sequences are WNHNN and SYGVQD (reference sequence). The CDR3 bases are TGCGCCAGCAGCCCTGGGGGGGGCTTGACTTTCTTT. This translates into CASSPGGGLTFF.